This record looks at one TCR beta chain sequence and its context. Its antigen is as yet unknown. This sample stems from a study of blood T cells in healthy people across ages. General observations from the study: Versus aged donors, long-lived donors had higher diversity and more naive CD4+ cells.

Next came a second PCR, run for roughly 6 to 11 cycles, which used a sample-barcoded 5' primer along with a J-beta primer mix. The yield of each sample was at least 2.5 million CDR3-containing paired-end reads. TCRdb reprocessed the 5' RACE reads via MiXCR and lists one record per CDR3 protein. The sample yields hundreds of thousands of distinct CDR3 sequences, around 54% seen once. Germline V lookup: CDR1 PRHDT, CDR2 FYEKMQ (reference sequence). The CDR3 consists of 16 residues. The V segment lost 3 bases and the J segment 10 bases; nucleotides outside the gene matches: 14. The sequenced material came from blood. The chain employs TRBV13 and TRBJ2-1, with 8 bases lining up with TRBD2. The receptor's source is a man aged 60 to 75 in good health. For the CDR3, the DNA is TGTGCCAGCAGCTTCCCCGGGGGGGCTAACCCCTACGAGCAGTTCTTC. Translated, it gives CASSFPGGANPYEQFF.